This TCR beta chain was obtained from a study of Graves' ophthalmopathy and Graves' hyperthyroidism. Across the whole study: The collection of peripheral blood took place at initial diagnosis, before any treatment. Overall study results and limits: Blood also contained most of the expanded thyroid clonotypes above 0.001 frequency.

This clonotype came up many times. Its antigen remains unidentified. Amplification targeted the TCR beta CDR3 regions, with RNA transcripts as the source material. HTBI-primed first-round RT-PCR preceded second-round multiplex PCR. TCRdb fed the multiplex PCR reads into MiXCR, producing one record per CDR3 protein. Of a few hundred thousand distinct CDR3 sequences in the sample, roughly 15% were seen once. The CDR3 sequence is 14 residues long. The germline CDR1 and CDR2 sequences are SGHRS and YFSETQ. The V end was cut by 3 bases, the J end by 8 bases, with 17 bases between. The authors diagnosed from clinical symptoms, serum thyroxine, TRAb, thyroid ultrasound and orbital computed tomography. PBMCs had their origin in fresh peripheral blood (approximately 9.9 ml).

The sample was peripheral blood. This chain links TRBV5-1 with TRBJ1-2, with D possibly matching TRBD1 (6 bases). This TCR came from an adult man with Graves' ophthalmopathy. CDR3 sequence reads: CASSSGTSQYGYTF. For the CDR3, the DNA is TGCGCCAGCAGCTCCGGGACATCACAATACGGCTACACCTTC.